A single sample is the source of the 7 T cell receptor beta chains below, sequenced in a study of regulatory T cells in long-lasting Graves disease. Arm-PCR of CDR3 regions and iRepertoire HTBI primers were used to build TCR beta libraries. TCRdb reprocessed the multiplex PCR reads via MiXCR and lists one record per CDR3 protein. The sample consists of fewer than 400,000 distinct CDR3 sequences, about a fifth of them appearing once. Time point: persistent/refractory GD, antithyroid drugs over 5 years with positive TRAb. PBMC-derived RNA was used for the TCR library. This sample comprised peripheral blood mononuclear cells (PBMCs), obtained when the disease was refractory, from a patient treated with antithyroid drugs. Every receptor here comes from a female donor with Graves disease.

This clonotype has a handful of counts. The chain combines TRBV9 with TRBJ1-2; D is perhaps TRBD1 (6 bases). Looked up from germline, CDR1 is SGDLS and CDR2 is YYNGEE. This CDR3 has 14 residues. Deletions cut 3 bases from V and 0 bases from J, with 9 bases between. CDR3 protein: CASSADSANYGYTF. The CDR3 coding sequence is TGTGCCAGCAGCGCGGACAGCGCTAACTATGGCTACACCTTC.

Ten or more counts support this clonotype. This chain links TRBV30 with TRBJ2-2; TRBD2 is a possible D gene (6 bases). Germline V gene data show CDR1 as GTSNPN and CDR2 as SVGIG (reference sequence). This CDR3 is 14 amino acids long. V lost 2 bases, J lost 0 bases, and 7 bases lay in between. CDR3 nucleotides: TGTGCCTGGAGTTCGGGAGCGAACACCGGGGAGCTGTTTTTT. Protein: CAWSSGANTGELFF.

This clonotype was observed at least ten times. J is TRBJ1-5 and V is TRBV6-2 or TRBV6-3; tentative D call: TRBD1 (5 bases). V lost 0 bases and J 6 bases, leaving 18 bases between the germline ends. The CDR3 contains 17 residues. CDR1 MNHEY and CDR2 SVGEGT come from the germline V gene. CDR3 nucleotide sequence: TGTGCCAGCAGTTACTCAGTCCAGGGACTCAAGGCTCAGCCCCAGCATTTT. Translation: CASSYSVQGLKAQPQHF.

The J gene is TRBJ2-6, the V gene TRBV19, with TRBD1 matching 8 bases. The CDR3 contains 18 residues. V was pared by 5 bases and J by 4 bases, with 13 bases of the junction left unmatched. The germline V gene has CDR1 LNHDA and CDR2 SQIVND (reference sequence). The CDR3 DNA follows: TGTGCCAGTAGTTCAACGGGGGCAGGGGGCGCCGGGGCCAACGTCCTGACTTTC. This translates into CASSSTGAGGAGANVLTF.

In its sample, this clonotype was seen a few times. The CDR3 region is CASSLLGGENIQYF. CDR3 coding DNA: TGTGCCAGCAGCTTACTAGGGGGCGAAAACATTCAGTACTTC. This chain links TRBV7-2 with TRBJ2-4; 7 bases line up with TRBD1. The CDR3 loop spans 14 amino acids. The V segment lost 2 bases and the J segment 5 bases; nucleotides outside the gene matches: 3. Per germline, CDR1 SGHTA and CDR2 FQGNSA. Supplemented by reference TRBV7-2 and TRBJ2-4, the full variable domain reads GAGVSQSPSNKVTEKGKDVELRCDPISGHTALYWYRQSLGQGLEFLIYFQGNSAPDKSGLPSDRFSAERTGGSVSTLTIQRTQQEDSAVYLCASSLLGGENIQYFGAGTRLSVL.

Ten or more counts support this clonotype. The rearrangement links TRBV12-3 or TRBV12-4 to TRBJ2-7, with D unclear. This CDR3 spans 11 amino acids. Trimming removed 1 base at V and 3 bases at J, with 1 base between. The CDR3 spells CASSLVYEQYF. CDR3 sequence (DNA): TGTGCCAGCAGTTTAGTCTACGAGCAGTACTTC.

The rearrangement joins TRBV7-9 to TRBJ2-5, with TRBD2 matching 13 bases. The CDR3 contains 15 residues. Trimming at V came to 5 bases and at J to 5 bases, leaving 5 bases not matched to a gene. Germline V gene data show CDR1 as SEHNR and CDR2 as FQNEAQ (reference sequence). The CDR3 loop is CASSEVLAGGETQYF. CDR3 nucleotides: TGTGCCAGCAGCGAGGTACTAGCGGGAGGGGAGACCCAGTACTTC.